This TCR beta chain was found in a study of cytomegalovirus exposure and HLA in healthy donors (dated by TCRdb to about 2017). A note on the overall study: According to a later analysis, one platform produced both the 120 validation repertoires and the 700 or so repertoires of the first cohort. In addition to the first cohort of around 670 subjects, a separate validation cohort of 120 different subjects was used. The study combined high-throughput TCR immunosequencing, statistical association of individual TCRs with disease status, and machine learning to predict cytomegalovirus infection status. The study aimed to test whether cataloging public T cell receptors could reveal signatures of past pathogen exposure.

The full study reports these points: The validation cohort had no HLA typing available for a later analysis, so co-occurrence within that cohort was assessed over all 120 or so repertoires. It was suggested by the authors that the approach could potentially be generalized to other disease states and immunological phenotypes. Subsequent analysis determined that TCRs grouped into clusters in the first cohort also showed a tendency toward co-occurrence across the 120 or so validation repertoires, and approximately 94% of cluster scores exceeded 0. The study gave a list of over 150 TCR beta chains associated with cytomegalovirus. The classifier was reported to diagnose cytomegalovirus status with high specificity and sensitivity in both the original and validation cohorts. Across donors, most TCR sequences were observed very rarely, whereas some public TCRs were present in many individuals. In vitro tests confirmed that a few of the cytomegalovirus-associated TCR beta chains recognize cytomegalovirus antigens.

The germline V gene encodes CDR1 SNHLY and CDR2 FYNNEI. The CDR3 sequence holds 15 residues, the cysteine and phenylalanine included. Only the CDR3 region is kept as DNA, spanning 45 bases read in frame from base 1. The V and J ends are trimmed by 6 bases and 0 bases, leaving 14 bases between them. The donors were included in the validation cohort of over a hundred subjects, a group kept apart from the 666-subject first cohort. The library was prepared using the immunoSEQ multiplex PCR assay. The study's processing was this. To diagnose cytomegalovirus status from the catalog of TCR beta chain sequences, a statistical classification framework was built. This is the immuneACCESS table as TCRdb keeps it, with only in-frame sequences that have V and J called. A part of the clones is gone; compared with another copy, unresolved V genes explain less than half, and the rest is unexplained. Clonal size and the V and J genes are those of that table, whereas D and trimming came from the DNA. Across this sample there are tens of thousands of clones, with 90% to 96% seen only once. Under 1.5% of the sample lies in the top ten.

As regards this clone: Its antigen remains undetermined. No base quality values were provided; no much bigger clone lies one nucleotide off.

The rearranged segments are TRBV2 and TRBJ1-1; TRBD1 is perhaps the D gene, given 6 matching bases. The clonotype was recovered from a woman aged 18-29 years in good health and CMV-seronegative. Sequences were obtained from PBMCs. The CDR3: CASSARDTLNTEAFF. The nucleotide sequence reads TGTGCCAGCAGCGCAAGGGACACCTTGAACACTGAAGCTTTCTTT.